This TCR beta chain was identified in a study of OX40 agonist ivuxolimab in advanced cancers. Regarding the complete study: Ivuxolimab was an agonistic, fully human IgG2 monoclonal antibody directed against OX40 (CD134), a costimulatory receptor. Peripheral TCRbeta sequencing was intended to test whether TCR sequence diversity was altered and clonal T-cell expansion was caused by ivuxolimab. Partial responses occurred in three dose-escalation patients: two with cutaneous melanoma and one with hepatocellular carcinoma. Prior anti-PD-1, anti-PD-L1 or anti-CTLA-4 therapy was permitted, and checkpoint inhibitors had been received by about 44% of dose-escalation patients. Intravenous ivuxolimab was administered to patients every 2 weeks at six dose levels: 0.01, 0.1, 0.3, 1.5, 3 and 10 mg/kg. The monotherapy dose-escalation portion (N ≈ 56 patients) of the phase I ivuxolimab trial is reported in the paper. A male proportion of 70% to 90% and a mean age of approximately 61 years, ranging from roughly 23 to 90, were recorded for the dose-escalation cohort. Among the roughly 52 dose-escalation patients, approximately 20 had hepatocellular carcinoma, approximately 15 melanoma, 9 renal cell carcinoma and 9 head and neck cancer. Study-level results and caveats: At doses of 0.1 to 3.0 mg/kg, clonal expansion of both CD4+ and CD8+ blood T cells was observed from baseline to week 6. In the 0.1-3.0 mg/kg groups, partial responders were among the patients with the lowest normalized peripheral clonal expansion, particularly in CD8+ T cells. The antigen specificity of the peripheral T cells that underwent clonal expansion was not determined. Low levels of normalized T-cell clonal expansion were also seen in some nonresponding patients. After ivuxolimab, more expanded clones were found on average in CD8+ T cells than in CD4+ T cells.

The trial excluded patients who had a history of autoimmune disease or who were on systemic immunosuppression. Peripheral blood for TCR sequencing was collected from all dose cohorts at baseline, on cycle 4 day 1, and on cycle 7 day 1. The samples were taken from a phase I, first-in-human, multicenter, open-label dose-escalation trial of ivuxolimab. The trial enrolled adults with locally advanced or metastatic head and neck squamous cell, hepatocellular, melanoma or renal cell carcinoma. CD4+ and CD8+ T cells were sorted separately from peripheral blood before TCR sequencing. A word on this clone: Its recognized antigen is unknown. It has no much larger one-base neighbor in the sample; base qualities were not kept.

At the junction V is shortened by 7 bases and J by 2 bases, with 12 bases in between. The CDR3 starts with the cysteine, ends with the phenylalanine, and has 14 residues. Here the CDR3 DNA is all that survives: 42 bases in frame from base 1. CDR1 SGHRS and CDR2 YFSETQ were looked up in the germline V gene. Genomic DNA was extracted from sorted cells for sequencing of the TCRbeta CDR3 region. The immunoSEQ Assay was used for sequencing of TCRbeta CDR3 regions. Sourced from immuneACCESS, this table was stored by TCRdb with only in-frame sequences that have V and J called. A share of the clones is absent; for the studies checked, an unresolved V gene accounts for under half, and the remainder has no known explanation. Within this sample are 45,000 to 55,000 clones, with approximately 84% of them counted one time only. Clones ranked in the top ten supply 0.95% to 1.3% of the sample.

This receptor chain uses TRBV5-1 and TRBJ1-4; possibly the D gene is TRBD1, per 6 matching bases. The sequence was obtained from an adult with an advanced solid tumor such as melanoma, head and neck, liver or kidney cancer. The sequencing used CD4+ or CD8+ T cells sorted from blood, collected in a trial of the OX40 agonist ivuxolimab. The CDR3 region has the sequence CASREQGTNEKLFF. The DNA sequence follows: TGCGCCAGCCGAGAACAGGGTACTAATGAAAAACTGTTTTTT. With the rest looked up from the reference TRBV5-1 and TRBJ1-4 genes rather than sequenced, the full variable domain is KAGVTQTPRYLIKTRGQQVTLSCSPISGHRSVSWYQQTPGQGLQFLFEYFSETQRNKGNFPGRFSGRQFSNSRSEMNVSTLELGDSALYLCASREQGTNEKLFFGSGTQLSVL.